The clone carrying this TCR beta chain was seen more than once but under ten times. The antigen remains undetermined. This sample stems from a study of T cells in Graves' hyperthyroidism and ophthalmopathy. In the study overall: Peripheral blood sampling occurred at initial diagnosis, before any treatment.

The CDR3 runs 14 residues. V lost 3 bases and J 3 bases, leaving 8 bases between the germline ends. The study, taken as a whole, reports: Most clonotypes expanded in thyroid above 0.001 were likewise present in blood.

Amplified TCR beta CDR3 regions derived from RNA transcripts. A set of HTBI primers served as the primers for a first-round RT-PCR of the TCR CDR3. TCRdb reanalysed the multiplex PCR reads using MiXCR and keeps one entry per CDR3 protein. Among about 480,000 distinct CDR3 sequences, roughly 14% were seen once, and the ten largest hold less than 20%. Uncontrolled infection, other autoimmune disease, pregnancy or lactation led to exclusion. PBMCs were obtained from about 9.9 ml fresh peripheral blood. The sequenced material came from blood. This chain uses TRBV12-3 or TRBV12-4 with TRBJ2-2, with D unresolved. The receptor was isolated from a woman in her late teens or twenties with Graves' hyperthyroidism. DNA for the CDR3: TGTGCCAGCAGTTTTCGCGCCGACACCGGGGAGCTGTTTTTT. Its protein product is CASSFRADTGELFF.